This TCR beta chain was sequenced in a study of somatic mutations in cytotoxic T cells in rheumatoid arthritis. Study details: Before any treatment began, about 27 ml EDTA peripheral blood was collected from patients right after diagnosis.

Generated by immunoSEQ multiplex PCR, the TCRdb table keeps only in-frame clones and is missing some. The repertoire holds more than 20,000 clones, with around 80% as singletons. Trimming left V 3 bases short and J 1 base short, with 18 bases between. Germline V lookup: CDR1 KGHSH, CDR2 LQKENI. The CDR3 length is 17 residues. The chain recombines TRBV18 with TRBJ1-1; the D gene is possibly TRBD1 (5 bases). The receptor comes from an adult with rheumatoid arthritis. The source material was CD8+ T cells sorted from blood. The CDR3 region is CASSPYTGTSWNTEAFF. The DNA for the CDR3 is TGTGCCAGCTCACCGTATACCGGGACGTCATGGAACACTGAAGCTTTCTTT.